This T cell receptor beta chain was observed in a study of cytomegalovirus exposure and HLA in healthy donors. Germline lookup yields CDR1 SGHTA and CDR2 FQGTGA. V lost 4 bases, J lost 4 bases, and 10 bases lay in between. This CDR3 spans 13 amino acids. Findings and caveats of the study: Most TCR sequences showed up rarely, but some public TCRs showed up in many donors. Using the classifier, cytomegalovirus status was reportedly diagnosed with high specificity and sensitivity.

The donors formed part of the approximately 110-subject validation cohort, distinct from the approximately 640-subject first cohort. Turning to this clone: The antigen is unknown.

TCRdb's copy holds only in-frame clones and misses some; the assay was immunoSEQ multiplex PCR. This sample has some 170,000 clones, with about 89% found just once. The receptor comes from a man younger than 35 in good health and CMV-seropositive. The sample taken for sequencing was PBMCs. V is TRBV7-3 and J is TRBJ1-2, with a possible D match to TRBD1 (5 bases). The chain's CDR3 is CASSSGLGYGYTF. CDR3 in DNA: TGTGCCAGCAGCTCGGGACTGGGCTATGGCTACACCTTC.